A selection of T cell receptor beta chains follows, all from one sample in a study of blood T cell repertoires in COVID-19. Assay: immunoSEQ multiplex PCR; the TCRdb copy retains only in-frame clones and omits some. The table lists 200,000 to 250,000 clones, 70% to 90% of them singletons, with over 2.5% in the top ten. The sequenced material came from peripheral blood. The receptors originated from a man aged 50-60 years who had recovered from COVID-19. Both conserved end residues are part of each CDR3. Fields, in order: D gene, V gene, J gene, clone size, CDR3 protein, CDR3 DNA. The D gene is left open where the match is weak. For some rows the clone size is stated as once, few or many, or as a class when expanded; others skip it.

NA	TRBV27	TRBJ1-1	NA	CASIPPPQSGMGSEAFF	TGTGCCAGCATCCCACCCCCACAGAGCGGTATGGGCTCTGAAGCTTTCTTT
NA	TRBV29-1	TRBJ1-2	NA	CSAADSVHTF	TGCAGCGCAGCGGACAGTGTCCACACCTTC
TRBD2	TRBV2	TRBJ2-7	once	CASSGGLADRYEQYF	TGTGCCAGCAGTGGCGGACTAGCGGACCGCTACGAGCAGTACTTC
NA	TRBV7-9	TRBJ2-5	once	CASSLAAQETQYF	TGTGCCAGCAGCTTAGCGGCTCAAGAGACCCAGTACTTC
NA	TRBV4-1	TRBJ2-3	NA	CASSRPSGAETDTQYF	TGCGCCAGCAGCCGACCCTCAGGGGCGGAGACAGATACGCAGTATTTT
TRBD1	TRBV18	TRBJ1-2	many	CASSPDRGNHGYTF	TGTGCCAGCTCGCCGGACAGGGGAAATCATGGCTACACCTTC
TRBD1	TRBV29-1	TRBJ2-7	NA	CSVGGSEGQGFDEQYF	TGCAGCGTTGGGGGATCCGAGGGACAGGGTTTCGACGAGCAGTACTTC
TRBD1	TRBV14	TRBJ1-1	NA	CASSQDRGILRAFF	TGTGCCAGCAGCCAAGACAGGGGGATTCTCCGAGCTTTCTTT
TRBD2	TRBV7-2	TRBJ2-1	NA	CASSSRGSGRGNEQFF	TGTGCCAGCAGCTCTCGGGGTAGCGGGAGAGGCAATGAGCAGTTCTTC
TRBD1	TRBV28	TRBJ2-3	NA	CASSTSGGTDTQYF	TGTGCCAGCAGCACTTCAGGGGGTACGGATACGCAGTATTTT
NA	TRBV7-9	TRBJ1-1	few	CASSLDSAGGAFF	TGTGCCAGCAGCTTAGACAGTGCCGGTGGAGCTTTCTTT
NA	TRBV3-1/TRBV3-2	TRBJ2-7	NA	CASSQLSGGVYEQYF	TGTGCCAGCAGCCAGTTAAGCGGAGGGGTCTACGAGCAGTACTTC
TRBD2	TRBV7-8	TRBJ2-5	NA	CASSLGTSLETQYF	TGTGCCAGCAGCTTAGGGACTAGCTTGGAGACCCAGTACTTC
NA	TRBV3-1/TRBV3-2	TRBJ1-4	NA	CASSQVTGTRGLNEKLFF	TGTGCCAGCAGCCAAGTAACGGGGACGAGGGGGTTAAATGAAAAACTGTTTTTT
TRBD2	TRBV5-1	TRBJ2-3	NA	CASSFRGGSTDTQYF	TGCGCCAGCAGCTTCCGCGGGGGTAGCACAGATACGCAGTATTTT
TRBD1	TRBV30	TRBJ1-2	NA	CASGTGGPVGGYTF	TGTGCCTCGGGGACAGGGGGGCCAGTCGGTGGCTACACCTTC
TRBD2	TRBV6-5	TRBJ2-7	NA	CASSYEEREFGEQYF	TGTGCCAGCAGTTACGAGGAGCGGGAGTTCGGCGAGCAGTACTTC
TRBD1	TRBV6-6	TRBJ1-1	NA	CASSPAGQGKEAFF	TGTGCCAGCAGCCCCGCAGGACAGGGAAAGGAGGCTTTCTTT
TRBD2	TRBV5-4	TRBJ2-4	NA	CASGTSGRSKNIQYF	TGTGCCAGCGGAACTAGCGGGAGATCCAAAAACATTCAGTACTTC
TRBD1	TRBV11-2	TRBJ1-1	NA	CASSQDRGSEAFF	TGTGCCAGCAGCCAAGACAGGGGATCTGAAGCTTTCTTT
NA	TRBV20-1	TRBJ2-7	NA	CSATLSYEQYF	TGCAGTGCTACTCTATCCTACGAGCAGTACTTC
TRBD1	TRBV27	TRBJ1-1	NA	CASSALQGIGEAFF	TGTGCCAGCAGTGCCCTACAGGGGATCGGTGAAGCTTTCTTT